These 21 T cell receptor beta chains came from one sample sequenced in a study of cytomegalovirus exposure and HLA in healthy donors. Vbeta (60) and Jbeta (13) primers were used in the PCR. Produced via immunoSEQ multiplex PCR; TCRdb's table is partial and in-frame only. The table includes 180,000 or so clones, about 79% detected once. Sequencing used PBMCs. All receptors come from a man in his fifties in good health and CMV-seropositive.

This clone was counted between two and nine times. The chain's CDR3 is CASSAGVTDTQYF. The CDR3 nucleotides are TGTGCCAGCAGTGCCGGGGTCACAGATACGCAGTATTTT. V gene TRBV7-3 combines with J gene TRBJ2-3; tentative D call: TRBD2 (5 bases). The CDR3 spans 13 residues. V was pared by 6 bases and J by 2 bases, with 9 bases between. Looked up from germline, CDR1 is SGHTA and CDR2 is FQGTGA.

V gene TRBV9 combines with J gene TRBJ1-6, with unresolved D. CDR1 is SGDLS, CDR2 YYNGEE, per germline. The V and J ends lost 4 bases and 9 bases respectively, with 20 bases between them. There are 16 residues in the CDR3. The CDR3: CASSPRSFSPLSPLHF. For the CDR3, the DNA is TGTGCCAGCAGCCCCCGCTCATTTAGTCCACTTTCACCCCTCCACTTT.

The chain has TRBV23-1 and TRBJ2-7; 9 nucleotides line up with TRBD1. TRBV23-1 qualifies as an ORF whose function is uncertain. Trimming at V came to 10 bases and at J to 3 bases, leaving 10 bases not matched to a gene. The CDR3 contains 14 residues. DNA for the CDR3: TGCGCCACGCGGGGGACAGGGACTGGCTACGAGCAGTACGTC. Translated: CATRGTGTGYEQYV.

The gene calls are TRBV9 and TRBJ1-2, with D perhaps TRBD1 (5 bases). The CDR3 extends over 15 amino acids. CDR1 and CDR2 (germline): SGDLS, YYNGEE. V lost 0 bases and J lost 7, with 16 bases in between. The CDR3 DNA sequence: TGTGCCAGCAGCGTAGGCGGATCGGGGGTTGGTGGCTACACCTTC. It codes for CASSVGGSGVGGYTF.

Comment on this clone: The same CDR3 is also encoded by other DNA sequences in this sample. This chain joins TRBV29-1 and TRBJ2-1; the match to TRBD1 covers 7 bases. J was trimmed by 0 bases and V by 6 bases; bases with no gene match: 5. Germline CDR1 SQVTM, CDR2 ANQGSEA. The CDR3 is 14 residues long. In DNA form, the CDR3 reads TGCAGCGTCCCACAGGGGTCCTCCTACAATGAGCAGTTCTTC. This codes for CSVPQGSSYNEQFF.

The rearrangement links TRBV18 to TRBJ2-7, with 9 nucleotides matching TRBD1. V shed 4 bases, J shed 0 bases, and the junction held 10 bases outside the gene matches. CDR3 length equals 17 residues. The germline V gene has CDR1 KGHSH and CDR2 LQKENI. CDR3 residues: CASSLSGTGPVSYEQYF. The CDR3 DNA follows: TGTGCCAGCTCACTGTCCGGGACAGGGCCGGTCTCCTACGAGCAGTACTTC.

The chain couples TRBV4-2 to TRBJ2-2; D might be TRBD2 (6 bases). Germline V lookup: CDR1 LGHNA, CDR2 YNFKEQ. CDR3 length equals 16 residues. V was shortened by 3 bases and J by 5 bases, with 16 bases between the two germline ends. For the CDR3, the DNA is TGTGCCAGCAGCCACAGGGAGGCAAAGCGGACCGGGGAGCTGTTTTTT. It yields the protein CASSHREAKRTGELFF.

This clone was detected a few times. The rearrangement links TRBV15 to TRBJ1-5; D remains unclear. Trimming took off 0 bases at V and 0 bases at J, with 6 bases between the two ends. CDR3 size: 15 residues. Germline CDR1 is LNHNV and CDR2 is YYDKDF (reference sequence). CDR3 sequence (DNA): TGTGCCACCAGCAGAGACGGTAATAGCAATCAGCCCCAGCATTTT. Translated, it gives CATSRDGNSNQPQHF.

This chain uses TRBV27 with TRBJ2-5, with TRBD2 identical over 9 bases. Germline CDR1 reads MNHEY; CDR2 reads SMNVEV (reference sequence). Trimming took 2 bases from V and 5 from J; bases not matched to a gene: 9. The CDR3 is 16 residues long. The CDR3 region has the DNA TGTGCCAGCAGTTTAAGCTATGGGACTAGCAGGGAGACCCAGTACTTC. Translated: CASSLSYGTSRETQYF.

CDR3 coding DNA: TGTGCCAGCAGTACTAGCGCGGCCTACGAGCAGTACTTC. Residues: CASSTSAAYEQYF. The chain has TRBV27 and TRBJ2-7, with TRBD2 matching over 7 bases. Germline CDR1 is MNHEY and CDR2 is SMNVEV (reference sequence). The CDR3 spans 13 residues. The ends lost 5 bases at V and 2 bases at J; junction bases unmatched: 3.

The chain couples TRBV29-1 to TRBJ2-2; D perhaps matches TRBD1 (5 bases). There are 10 residues in the CDR3. Germline CDR1 reads SQVTM; CDR2 reads ANQGSEA. Between the trimmed V and J ends, which lost 6 bases and 7 bases, there was a span of 6 bases. CDR3 nucleotide sequence: TGCAGCGTAGGGGACGGGGAGCTGTTTTTT. Translating it yields CSVGDGELFF.

This clone was counted once. A read error may account for a junction end that differs from germline. The V call is TRBV7-9, the J call TRBJ1-5, with D possibly matching TRBD1 (5 bases). The germline V gene encodes CDR1 SEHNR and CDR2 FQNEAQ (reference sequence). This CDR3 is 14 amino acids long. CDR3 region: CSSSLGGDHQPQHF. CDR3 in DNA: TGTTCCAGCAGCTTGGGGGGGGATCATCAGCCCCAGCATTTT.

The chain links TRBV6-4 to TRBJ2-3; the match to TRBD1 covers 7 bases. The CDR3 is 14 amino acids. CDR1 and CDR2 (germline): MRHNA, SNTAGT. V lost 6 bases and J lost 4; bases outside the gene matches: 7. The CDR3, as DNA: TGTGCCAGCAGAGTATCAGACAGGGCAGATACGCAGTATTTT. Encoded protein: CASRVSDRADTQYF.

The chain links TRBV2 to TRBJ1-2; tentative D call: TRBD1 (5 bases). The CDR3 has 13 amino acids. V lost 6 bases and J lost 2, with 10 bases in between. Germline V gene data show CDR1 as SNHLY and CDR2 as FYNNEI. Written as DNA, the CDR3 is TGTGCCAGCAGAACACAGGCGAACTATGGCTACACCTTC. It is translated as CASRTQANYGYTF.

CDR3: CASSWGLGGYAQYF. CDR3 DNA sequence: TGTGCCAGCAGCTGGGGACTAGGAGGCTATGCGCAGTATTTT. The rearrangement uses TRBV5-6 and TRBJ2-3; TRBD2 aligns across 8 bases. This CDR3 is built from 14 residues. Germline CDR1 and CDR2: SGHDT and YYEEEE. The ends lost 3 bases at V and 10 bases at J; junction bases unmatched: 10.

V gene TRBV15 combines with J gene TRBJ2-4; the D gene is possibly TRBD2 (6 bases). From germline, CDR1 is LNHNV and CDR2 YYDKDF (reference sequence). Trimming shortened V by 8 bases and J by 1 base, and 6 bases separated the two germline ends. This CDR3 is built from 12 residues. CDR3 coding DNA: TGTGCCACCGGAGGGGCCAAAAACATTCAGTACTTC. Amino acids: CATGGAKNIQYF.

The V gene is TRBV5-4, the J gene TRBJ2-1, with 8 bases matching TRBD2. Germline CDR1 SGHNT, CDR2 YYREEE (reference sequence). J gave up 4 bases and V 3 bases, and 6 bases lay outside the gene matches. The CDR3 extends over 15 amino acids. The CDR3 DNA sequence: TGTGCCAGCAGCTACGGCGGGGGGCTTTACAATGAGCAGTTCTTC. As protein: CASSYGGGLYNEQFF.

This clone was observed a few times. The chain has TRBV6-5 and TRBJ1-4; TRBD1 aligns across 7 bases. V lost 2 bases, J lost 6 bases, and 3 bases stayed unmatched. Germline lookup yields CDR1 MNHEY and CDR2 SVGAGI. The CDR3 runs 14 residues. CDR3 in amino acids: CASSYMTGYEKLFF. The CDR3 region has the DNA TGTGCCAGCAGTTACATGACAGGGTATGAAAAACTGTTTTTT.

A single count supports this clone. V gene TRBV27 combines with J gene TRBJ1-1; D remains ambiguous. Trimming took 2 bases from V and 2 from J, leaving 6 bases between them. This CDR3 is 13 amino acids long. Per the germline V gene, CDR1 is MNHEY and CDR2 is SMNVEV (reference sequence). This chain's CDR3 is CASSLARNTEAFF. As DNA, the CDR3 is TGTGCCAGCAGTTTAGCCAGAAACACTGAAGCTTTCTTT.

This chain's CDR3 is CASSVTGGNSPLHF. CDR3 coding DNA: TGTGCCAGCAGCGTGACAGGGGGTAATTCACCCCTCCACTTT. The rearrangement links TRBV9 to TRBJ1-6, with 9 bases aligning to TRBD1. J lost 6 bases, V lost 2 bases, and 0 bases had no gene match. The CDR3 is 14 amino acids. Germline V gene lookup returns CDR1 SGDLS and CDR2 YYNGEE.

The gene calls are TRBV4-1 and TRBJ2-5; 8 positions match TRBD1. The V and J ends lost 2 bases and 5 bases, in that order; junction bases with no gene match: 10. In germline, CDR1 is MGHRA, CDR2 YSYEKL. The CDR3 has 16 amino acids. CDR3 nucleotide sequence: TGCGCCAGCAGCCAATTTGAGGACAGGGCGGGGGAGACCCAGTACTTC. Residues: CASSQFEDRAGETQYF.